Detailed here is one T cell receptor (beta chain). This clone was detected only a few times. Its antigen specificity is not known. No base-level quality is on record; no much larger clone is a single base apart. The sample is drawn from a study of cytomegalovirus exposure and HLA in healthy donors (dated by TCRdb to 2016 to 2017). Background for the entire study: An earlier analysis of a few hundred of the donors reported 276 Gb of sequence data and around 120 million unique TCR beta sequences obtained from 180 million or so T cells. The study aimed to test whether signatures of past pathogen exposure could be identified by cataloging public T cell receptors. All discovery cohort repertoires had been generated on a single sequencing platform. The number of typed donors differed by locus: 629-630 for A, B, C, DRB1 and DQB1; approximately 530 for DQA1; 606 for DPA1; and about 470 for DPB1. The study used immunosequencing to profile the T cell repertoires of more than 650 subjects and linked those repertoires to cytomegalovirus serostatus. Of the 300 to 500 genotyped donors, more than 75% were placed in the genetic ancestry cluster associated with self-reported Caucasian donors. A later genetic analysis took genome-wide SNP genotypes for about 60% of the roughly 670 donors and used that subset as a discovery cohort. In a later analysis, previously published TCR beta repertoires from roughly 710 donors were re-analyzed and high-resolution HLA genotyping was added so that TCR occurrence patterns could be studied. In addition to the first cohort of about 650 subjects, a separate validation cohort of over 90 different subjects was used. To predict cytomegalovirus infection status, the study brought together high-throughput TCR immunosequencing, statistical association of individual TCRs with disease status, and machine learning. Among around 400 genotyped donors of the cohort, an average of about 220,000 unique TCR beta nucleotide sequences was sequenced per donor, of which roughly 18% were non-productive. Four to six DR-DQ haplotypes were handled as single units for association and clustering, since linkage in the cohort was strong. In an earlier analysis of a few hundred of the donors, high-throughput TCR beta sequencing was used to judge whether each TCR beta V gene segment behaved as functional or pseudogenic. Class I and class II HLA loci were covered by the typing at four-digit resolution. An early release that covered roughly 600 HLA-typed donors contained approximately 290 gigabases of sequencing data and about 93 million unique TCR sequences. Donor age, sex, ethnicity and CMV serostatus were compiled together with the repertoire data. The later analysis used no new phenotypic data to find candidate immune exposures, relying instead on TCR beta sequences and their occurrence across donors.

At the junction V is shortened by 0 bases and J by 8 bases, with 11 bases in between. CDR1 SGHDT and CDR2 YYEEEE are derived from the germline V gene. The cysteine opens and the phenylalanine closes a CDR3 of 13 amino acids. Here the CDR3 DNA is all that survives: 39 bases in frame from base 1. The receptor library was made with the immunoSEQ multiplex PCR assay. The multiplex PCR relied on a mix of 60 forward primers for TCR Vbeta segments and 13 reverse primers for TCR Jbeta segments. Amplification of the CDR3 region of rearranged TCR beta genes was performed with a multiplex PCR assay on genomic DNA. Amplified TCR beta libraries were sequenced as 87-base-pair reads on the Illumina HiSeq System. The source study handled its data this way. Across the 700 or so repertoires, a later analysis counted approximately 83 million unique TCR beta chains, 9.5 million to 13 million of which were shared by at least two donors. To remove PCR and sequencing errors, raw reads were error-corrected and collapsed into unique sequences using a nearest-neighbor algorithm that merged closely related sequences. Alignment of CDR3 sequences to IMGT reference sequences was used to assign V, D and J gene segments. For a sequence to be retained, a match of at least six nucleotides was required to both a V gene segment and a J gene segment. Rearrangements were called productive when the CDR3 lacked stop codons and stayed in frame with V and J; all others were non-productive. CDR3 was defined by IMGT convention, running from the second conserved V-encoded cysteine to the conserved J-encoded phenylalanine. In an earlier analysis of approximately 590 of the donors, sequences lacking an unambiguous match to a single V gene segment were excluded. An earlier analysis of fewer than 750 of the donors called V segments functional above 56.7% productive rearrangements and segregating when the between-donor standard deviation exceeded 5%. A statistical classification framework was built for diagnosing cytomegalovirus status from the catalog of TCR beta chain sequences. V and J gene assignment, in a later analysis, came from comparing TCR nucleotide sequences with IMGT/GENE-DB human TR gene sequences. In a later analysis, CDR3 sequences and most-parsimonious VDJ recombination scenarios were assigned using the TCRdist pipeline. In a later analysis, each TCR beta chain was defined by its CDR3 amino acid sequence together with its V-gene family, and reads lacking a unique V-gene family were excluded. As a way to deal with suspected cross-contamination and a sequencing artifact, a later analysis dropped more than 500 nucleotide sequences that were highly shared and had low generation probability. In a later analysis, a clonal expansion index for each public chain was calculated from normalized within-repertoire ranks of inferred template counts. In a later analysis, generation probabilities were computed using a VDJ recombination model fitted to out-of-frame rearrangements, and the results were checked against IGoR. Hypergeometric tests were used in a later analysis to score TCR-TCR, TCR-HLA and TCR-CMV co-occurrence, with a repertoire-size bias correction applied to the TCR pairs. A later analysis estimated false discovery rates by permuting HLA or CMV assignments 20 times. In a later analysis, co-occurring TCRs were grouped using DBSCAN, and TCRdist sequence similarity was added for clustering within HLA-allele-positive subsets. For co-occurrence clustering, repertoires with fewer than 30,000 or more than 120,000 public chains were excluded, along with four to six repertoires with anomalous nucleotide sharing. Held by TCRdb, this immuneACCESS table contains in-frame sequences only and omits some clones. Under half of the omission traces to an unresolved V gene where checked; the cause of the rest is unknown. V and J calls and clone size come straight from that table; D and trimming were deduced from the DNA. This sample gives about 170,000 clones in total; around 62% of them show up just once. Together, the top ten hold 2.5% to 3% of the sample.

Findings and caveats that apply to the study as a whole: In a later analysis, HLA-associated TCR beta chains showed more clonal expansion and lower generation probabilities than non-associated chains that were equally common. The only immune exposure information available for the cohort was CMV serostatus. It was suggested by the authors that the approach could potentially be generalized to other disease states and immunological phenotypes. Sequencing depth was assumed to be roughly uniform across donors in the presence/absence analyses, though that assumption may not hold. The 87-base-pair reads could not distinguish some IMGT-functional V segments, including TRBV6-2 and TRBV6-3, so those segments were excluded. While some public TCRs were present in many individuals, most TCR sequences turned up only very rarely across donors. When HLA alleles, especially DR and DQ, strongly co-occurred, TCR associations were difficult to assign to individual alleles. Because HLA typing was missing for some donors at each locus, association tests included only the typed subset. A few of the identified cytomegalovirus-associated TCR beta chains were confirmed in vitro to be specific for cytomegalovirus antigens. Linkage disequilibrium might explain the correlated functional status among segregating V segments, but an unknown experimental factor could not be excluded. In a later genetic analysis, fewer N-insertions in productive TCRs were reported among donors in an Asian-associated ancestry cluster than the roughly 700-donor mean. A group of highly shared sequence variants was considered likely to be a technical artifact of the sequencing pipeline. Cytomegalovirus status was reported to be diagnosed by the classifier with high specificity and sensitivity in both the original and validation cohorts. A total of about 150 TCR beta chains were listed by the study as associated with cytomegalovirus. In a later analysis, TCR association rates were found to vary across HLA loci, with the most associated TCRs seen for DRB1 alleles and the fewest for HLA-C alleles. According to a later analysis, most CMV-associated TCR beta chains appeared to be HLA-restricted, and the HLA associations seemed to be driven largely by CMV exposure. In this cohort, only TCR beta chains were sequenced, and detectable features were limited by the absence of alpha or paired-chain data. In an earlier analysis of approximately 590 of the donors, most TCR beta V segments were observed in productive rearrangements about 87% or about 30% of the time, broadly matching IMGT annotations. A later genetic analysis associated a missense DCLRE1C variant with V-gene and J-gene trimming of TCR beta chains, and an independent cohort replicated the association. A later analysis reported that several top co-occurrence clusters appeared linked to parvovirus B19, influenza, CMV and Epstein-Barr virus. Specific HLA alleles were associated with more than 15,000 TCR beta sequences at a false discovery rate of 0.05 in a later analysis. Because counts were too low, seventeen rarely observed V segments, including chromosome 9 orphons, were excluded from the earlier analysis of 587 of the donors. A further reported finding was that TCR beta sequences accurately predicted the HLA-A and HLA-B alleles for most subjects in the first cohort.

The cohort comprised more than 550 healthy bone marrow donors. All cohort members were sampled while nominally healthy, although unrecorded immune exposures were likely present. The donor tested CMV seronegative and was one of the 352 seronegative cohort members. A peripheral blood sample was provided by each donor, and peripheral blood mononuclear cells were used for TCR beta sequencing. The Qiagen DNeasy Blood Extraction Kit was used to extract genomic DNA from the blood cell samples. The receptor chain draws on TRBV5-6 and TRBJ1-2; no D gene call is confident. What was sequenced was PBMCs. This TCR was recovered from a man between 35 and 55 years old in good health and CMV-seronegative. The CDR3 corresponds to CASSLGRSRGYTF. In nucleotide form, the sequence is TGTGCCAGCAGCTTGGGCCGGTCGAGAGGCTACACCTTC.